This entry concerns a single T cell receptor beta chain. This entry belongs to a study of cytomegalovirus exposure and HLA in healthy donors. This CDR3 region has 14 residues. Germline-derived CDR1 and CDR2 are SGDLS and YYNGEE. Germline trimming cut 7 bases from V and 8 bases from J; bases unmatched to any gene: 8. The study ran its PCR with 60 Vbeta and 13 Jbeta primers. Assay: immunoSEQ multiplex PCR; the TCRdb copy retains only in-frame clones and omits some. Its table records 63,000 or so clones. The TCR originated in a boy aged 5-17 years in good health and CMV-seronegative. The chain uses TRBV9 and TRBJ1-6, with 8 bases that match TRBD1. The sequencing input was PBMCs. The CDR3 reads CASGSQGAHSPLHF. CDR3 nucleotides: TGTGCCAGCGGAAGCCAGGGGGCTCATTCACCCCTCCACTTT.